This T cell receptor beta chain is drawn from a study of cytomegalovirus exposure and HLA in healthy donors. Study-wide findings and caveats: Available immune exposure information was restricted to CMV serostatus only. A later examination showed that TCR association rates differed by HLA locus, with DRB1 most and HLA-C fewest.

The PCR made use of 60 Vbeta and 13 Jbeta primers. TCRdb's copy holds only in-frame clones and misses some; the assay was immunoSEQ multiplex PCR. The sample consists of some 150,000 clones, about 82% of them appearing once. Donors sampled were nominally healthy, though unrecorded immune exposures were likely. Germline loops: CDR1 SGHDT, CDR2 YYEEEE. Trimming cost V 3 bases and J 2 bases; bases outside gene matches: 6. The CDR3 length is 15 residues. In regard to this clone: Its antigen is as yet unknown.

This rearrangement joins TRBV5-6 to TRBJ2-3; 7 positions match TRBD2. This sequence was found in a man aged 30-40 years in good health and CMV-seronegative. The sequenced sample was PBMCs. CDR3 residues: CASSSGLTSTDTQYF. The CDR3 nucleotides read TGTGCCAGCAGCTCGGGACTAACCTCCACAGATACGCAGTATTTT.